A single sample is the source of the 22 T cell receptor beta chains below, sequenced in a study of siplizumab effects on memory and regulatory T cells. Clones were read by immunoSEQ multiplex PCR, and TCRdb kept only the in-frame ones, dropping some. Altogether some 100,000 clones are present, around 97% being singletons, with the ten largest covering under 0.04%. Sequencing was performed on naive CD4+ T cells sorted from blood. Source of these receptors: a human donor in good health.

The chain is built from TRBV7-7 and TRBJ2-7; D possibly corresponds to TRBD2 (5 bases). Germline CDR1 SSHAT, CDR2 FNYEAQ (reference sequence). Trimming took 5 bases from V and 4 from J, leaving 18 bases between them. There are 15 residues in the CDR3. The chain's CDR3 is CASSRTRHVGYEQYF. CDR3 nucleotide sequence: TGTGCCAGCAGCCGTACTAGGCACGTGGGGTACGAGCAGTACTTC.

This chain uses TRBV11-2 with TRBJ2-1; 9 bases are a match to TRBD1. Germline CDR1 reads SGHAT; CDR2 reads FQNNGV. The CDR3 consists of 16 residues. V dropped 5 bases and J dropped 1; count of bases not matched to a gene: 6. The CDR3 DNA reads TGTGCCAGCAGCCCGCGGGACAGGGAATCCTACAATGAGCAGTTCTTC. Its protein product is CASSPRDRESYNEQFF. Using reference TRBV11-2 and TRBJ2-1 for the parts outside the CDR3, the full variable domain is EAGVAQSPRYKIIEKRQSVAFWCNPISGHATLYWYQQILGQGPKLLIQFQNNGVVDDSQLPKDRFSAERLKGVDSTLKIQPAKLEDSAVYLCASSPRDRESYNEQFFGPGTRLTVL.

V gene TRBV6-4 combines with J gene TRBJ2-2; no definite D call. The CDR3 spans 12 residues. Trimming took 2 bases from V and 7 from J, leaving 5 bases between them. Per germline, CDR1 MRHNA and CDR2 SNTAGT. CDR3 sequence reads: CASSDRNGELFF. CDR3 coding DNA: TGTGCCAGCAGTGACAGGAACGGGGAGCTGTTTTTT.

The chain combines TRBV6-5 with TRBJ1-1, with no clear D. CDR1 and CDR2 from the germline V gene are MNHEY and SVGAGI. V lost 8 bases and J lost 0, with 10 bases in between. The CDR3 is made up of 13 amino acids. CDR3 protein: CASFRRMNTEAFF. CDR3 nucleotide sequence: TGTGCCAGCTTTCGGCGGATGAACACTGAAGCTTTCTTT.

The chain recombines TRBV5-1 with TRBJ2-3, with a tentative D call TRBD2 (6 bases). V lost 1 base, J lost 0 bases, and 15 bases lay in between. The germline V gene has CDR1 SGHRS and CDR2 YFSETQ. There are 17 residues in the CDR3. The CDR3 DNA sequence: TGCGCCAGCAGCTTGATTGTTGCGGGGCCGAGCACAGATACGCAGTATTTT. Amino acids: CASSLIVAGPSTDTQYF.

The chain recombines TRBV21-1 with TRBJ2-7; TRBD1, the D gene given by the table, was not confirmed from the DNA. TRBV21-1 is a recognized pseudogene. CDR3 length: 15 amino acids. The DNA of the CDR3 is TGTGCCAGCAGGCCTACAGGTAACTGGTTTTGCGAGCAGTACTTC. Translating it yields CASRPTGNWFCEQYF.

The rearrangement joins TRBV5-6 to TRBJ2-2; weak D call: TRBD1 (5 bases). This CDR3 spans 16 amino acids. Trimming stripped 3 bases from V and 0 bases from J, with 12 bases between. CDR1 and CDR2 (germline): SGHDT, YYEEEE. Written as DNA, the CDR3 is TGTGCCAGCAGCTCCTCCAGGGTTGCGAACACCGGGGAGCTGTTTTTT. Its translation: CASSSSRVANTGELFF.

J is TRBJ1-1 and V is TRBV6-1, with 11 bases aligning to TRBD1. V gave up 4 bases and J gave up 1 base; unmatched junction bases: 8. From germline, CDR1 is MNHNS and CDR2 SASEGT. The CDR3 is 17 amino acids. CDR3 in DNA: TGTGCCAGCAGTGCTGGGGGGACAGGGGGGCGGAACACTGAAGCTTTCTTT. Its protein product is CASSAGGTGGRNTEAFF.

The CDR3 loop reads CASSYSGWTEAFF. CDR3 bases: TGTGCCAGCAGTTACTCGGGGTGGACTGAAGCTTTCTTT. V gene TRBV6-5 combines with J gene TRBJ1-1; D gene uncertain. With 0 bases removed from V and 5 bases from J, the gap between germline ends came to 7 bases. Germline assignment: CDR1 MNHEY and CDR2 SVGAGI. CDR3 length: 13 residues.

This chain joins TRBV19 and TRBJ1-5; D is unclear. V was shortened by 7 bases and J by 4 bases, with 8 bases between the two germline ends. Germline V gene sequence: CDR1 LNHDA, CDR2 SQIVND (reference sequence). CDR3 length: 12 residues. CDR3 DNA sequence: TGTGCCAGTACCCCGGGGAATCAGCCCCAGCATTTT. Amino acid sequence: CASTPGNQPQHF.

The chain couples TRBV27 to TRBJ1-2; D uncertain. Trimming removed 1 base at V and 2 bases at J, with 5 bases between. The CDR3 totals 13 residues. CDR1 is MNHEY, CDR2 SMNVEV, per germline (reference sequence). The CDR3 nucleotides are TGTGCCAGCAGTTTATACAGCAACTATGGCTACACCTTC. It yields the protein CASSLYSNYGYTF.

The chain joins TRBV30 to TRBJ1-1; 10 bases line up with TRBD1. Germline CDR1 GTSNPN, CDR2 SVGIG (reference sequence). This CDR3 has 14 amino acids. With V trimmed by 5 bases and J by 5 bases, 8 bases remained unmatched. The CDR3 here is CAWDPDRGLTEAFF. In DNA, the CDR3 is TGTGCCTGGGATCCCGACAGGGGGCTAACTGAAGCTTTCTTT.

The chain couples TRBV7-3 to TRBJ2-1; 11 bases line up with TRBD2. Per the germline V gene, CDR1 is SGHTA and CDR2 is FQGTGA. This CDR3 is built from 14 residues. J lost 4 bases, V lost 6 bases, and 2 bases had no gene match. CDR3 loop: CASRLAGEYNEQFF. The CDR3 nucleotides are TGTGCCAGCAGACTAGCGGGGGAGTACAATGAGCAGTTCTTC.

This sequence joins TRBV12-5 and TRBJ1-2; D is possibly TRBD1 (6 bases). Germline V gene data show CDR1 as LGHNT and CDR2 as FRNRAP. Trimming pared 6 bases from V and 5 bases from J, leaving 16 bases between. The CDR3 has 14 amino acids. The CDR3 DNA follows: TGTGCTAGTGGCTCCGGGACACCCCGTTATGGCTACACCTTC. This gives the protein CASGSGTPRYGYTF. Full variable domain (missing parts from reference TRBV12-5 and TRBJ1-2): DARVTQTPRHKVTEMGQEVTMRCQPILGHNTVFWYRQTMMQGLELLAYFRNRAPLDDSGMPKDRFSAEMPDATLATLKIQPSEPRDSAVYFCASGSGTPRYGYTFGSGTRLTVV.

This chain connects TRBV29-1 to TRBJ1-2, with TRBD1 matching over 7 bases. V gave up 6 bases and J gave up 3 bases; unmatched junction bases: 13. Germline CDR1 reads SQVTM; CDR2 reads ANQGSEA. This CDR3 comprises 15 residues. The CDR3 region is CSVGGKDRNHYGYTF. In DNA, the CDR3 is TGCAGCGTCGGGGGAAAGGACAGGAATCACTATGGCTACACCTTC. The whole variable domain, remainder taken from reference TRBV29-1 and TRBJ1-2, is SAVISQKPSRDICQRGTSLTIQCQVDSQVTMMFWYRQQPGQSLTLIATANQGSEATYESGFVIDKFPISRPNLTFSTLTVSNMSPEDSSIYLCSVGGKDRNHYGYTFGSGTRLTVV.

For this clone: Other DNA variants within this sample encode the same CDR3. V gene TRBV6-5 combines with J gene TRBJ1-2; 9 nucleotides agree with TRBD1. Germline-derived CDR1 and CDR2 are MNHEY and SVGAGI. The V gene end was trimmed by 6 bases and the J gene end by 8 bases; junction bases not matched to a gene: 7. The CDR3 covers 13 residues. The CDR3 loop reads CASSPGQGRGYTF. The CDR3 bases are TGTGCCAGCAGCCCGGGACAGGGACGGGGCTACACCTTC.

This clone was detected only a few times. The V and J genes are TRBV28 and TRBJ2-7; the D is unclear. With 1 base removed from V and 0 bases from J, the gap between germline ends came to 7 bases. CDR1 and CDR2 (germline): MDHEN, SYDVKM. The CDR3 contains 14 residues. The CDR3 loop is CASSLSVSSYEQYF. Written as DNA, the CDR3 is TGTGCCAGCAGTTTATCAGTTAGCTCCTACGAGCAGTACTTC.

V is TRBV9 and J is TRBJ2-1; 8 positions match TRBD2. CDR1 SGDLS and CDR2 YYNGEE come from the germline V gene. Germline trimming cut 5 bases from V and 9 bases from J; bases unmatched to any gene: 13. This CDR3 contains 15 residues. The CDR3 nucleotides read TGTGCCAGCAGGTTGATTAGCGGGGACGACGGTGAGCAGTTCTTC. It codes for CASRLISGDDGEQFF.

V usage is TRBV15 and J usage is TRBJ1-6; D is uncertain. The CDR3 contains 14 residues. Germline values: CDR1 LNHNV, CDR2 YYDKDF (reference sequence). The CDR3 DNA sequence: TGTGCTACGTCGGGCGAGCACCCTAATTCACCCCTCCACTTT. It translates to CATSGEHPNSPLHF.

V is TRBV30 and J is TRBJ2-7, with D unclear. Trimming took off 2 bases at V and 1 base at J, with 9 bases between the two ends. Germline V gives CDR1 GTSNPN, CDR2 SVGIG (reference sequence). The CDR3 runs to 13 residues. CDR3 sequence: CAWSHGESYEQYF. CDR3 sequence (DNA): TGTGCCTGGAGTCACGGAGAATCCTACGAGCAGTACTTC.

About this clone: At one end, the junction sequence differs from germline, possibly due to a read error. This rearrangement joins TRBV5-6 to TRBJ1-1; no clear D. There are 11 residues in the CDR3. The germline gives CDR1 SGHDT, CDR2 YYEEEE. In nucleotides, the CDR3 is TGTGCCAACAGCCGTCCTTCTGAAGCTTTCTTT. Translating it yields CANSRPSEAFF. Based on the CDR3 plus reference TRBV5-6 and TRBJ1-1, the full variable domain is DAGVTQSPTHLIKTRGQQVTLRCSPKSGHDTVSWYQQALGQGPQFIFQYYEEEERQRGNFPDRFSGHQFPNYSSELNVNALLLGDSALYLCANSRPSEAFFGQGTRLTVV.

The chain carries TRBV10-2 and TRBJ2-3; 11 positions match TRBD2. J lost 1 base, V lost 10 bases, and 4 bases had no gene match. CDR1 and CDR2 from the germline V gene are WSHSY and SAAADI. The CDR3 is made up of 14 amino acids. The CDR3: CATSTSGGTDTQYF. The CDR3 DNA follows: TGCGCCACTTCGACTAGCGGGGGCACAGATACGCAGTATTTT.